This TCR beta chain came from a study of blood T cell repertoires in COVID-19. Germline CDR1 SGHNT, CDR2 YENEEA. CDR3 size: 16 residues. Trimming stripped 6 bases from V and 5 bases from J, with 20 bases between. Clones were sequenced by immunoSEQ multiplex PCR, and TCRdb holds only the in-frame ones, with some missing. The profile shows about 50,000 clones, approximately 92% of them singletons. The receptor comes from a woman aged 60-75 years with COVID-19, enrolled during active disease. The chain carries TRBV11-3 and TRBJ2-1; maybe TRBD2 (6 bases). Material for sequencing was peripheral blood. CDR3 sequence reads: CASSTPGASANNEQFF. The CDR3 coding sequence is TGTGCCAGCAGTACCCCTGGGGCTAGCGCTAACAATGAGCAGTTCTTC.